The 21 T cell receptor beta chains below were found in one sample sequenced in a study of response to subunit inactivated influenza vaccine. TCRdb ran MiXCR on the RT-PCR reads and lists one entry per CDR3 protein. This repertoire shows 550,000 to 800,000 distinct CDR3 sequences, around 13% found once; its top ten account for roughly 6.4%. The source material was PBMCs from blood, sampled 14 to 15 days before vaccination. The receptor source for this set is a man aged 45-65 years who received an inactivated influenza vaccine.

The chain has TRBV11-2 and TRBJ2-2; D is uncertain. Trimming cost V 2 bases and J 7 bases, with 8 bases left between them. CDR1 is SGHAT and CDR2 is FQNNGV in the germline V gene. The CDR3 runs to 13 residues. The CDR3 region is CASSLLFGGELFF. In nucleotides, the CDR3 is TGTGCCAGCAGCTTATTGTTTGGCGGGGAGCTGTTTTTT.

There are a few counts of this clonotype. The V and J genes are TRBV6-1 and TRBJ2-5; D gene ambiguous. The CDR3 totals 14 residues. Germline CDR1 is MNHNS and CDR2 is SASEGT. V was clipped by 10 bases and J by 2 bases, with 17 bases between them. The CDR3 DNA reads as TGTGCCACCAAGAAGACGATGGATCAAGAGACCCAGTACTTC. It yields the protein CATKKTMDQETQYF.

A few counts support this clonotype. V gene TRBV5-5 combines with J gene TRBJ1-1; maybe TRBD1 (6 bases). Trimming took 5 bases from V and 1 from J, leaving 21 bases between them. The CDR3 is 17 residues long. In germline, CDR1 is SGHKS, CDR2 YYEKEE (reference sequence). The CDR3, as DNA: TGTGCCAGCAGACGCGGGGGGGCCGCTACGACGAACACTGAAGCTTTCTTT. Translated: CASRRGGAATTNTEAFF.

The chain couples TRBV4-2 to TRBJ1-3, with 8 bases fitting TRBD1. Per the germline V gene, CDR1 is LGHNA and CDR2 is YNFKEQ. The CDR3 contains 16 residues. J lost 1 base, V lost 3 bases, and 5 bases had no gene match. CDR3 in DNA: TGTGCCAGCAGCCATGGACAGGGCCCTTCTGGAAACACCATATATTTT. Encoded protein: CASSHGQGPSGNTIYF.

The chain recombines TRBV5-1 with TRBJ2-3; tentative D call: TRBD2 (6 bases). The length of the CDR3 is 15 residues. The germline V and J ends were trimmed by 1 base and 5 bases, with 14 bases remaining between them. In germline, CDR1 is SGHRS, CDR2 YFSETQ. Written as DNA, the CDR3 is TGCGCCAGCAGCTTGTCTGGCGGGGAAGGAGATACGCAGTATTTT. This codes for CASSLSGGEGDTQYF.

This clonotype was counted at least ten times. The V and J genes are TRBV12-3 or TRBV12-4 and TRBJ2-1; D is ambiguous. The CDR3 has 16 residues. V was trimmed by 1 base and J by 0 bases, leaving 10 bases between them. The CDR3 loop is CASSLEQARSYNEQFF. CDR3 DNA: TGTGCCAGCAGTTTAGAGCAGGCGCGCTCCTACAATGAGCAGTTCTTC.

This clonotype has more than one count but fewer than ten. This rearrangement joins TRBV4-2 to TRBJ2-5; D assignment may be TRBD1 or TRBD2 (5 bases each). Deletions cut 1 base from V and 5 bases from J, with 11 bases between. The CDR3 spans 14 residues. Germline assignment: CDR1 LGHNA and CDR2 YNFKEQ. The CDR3 DNA follows: TGTGCCAGCAGCCAAGTACTAGGGGAGGAGACCCAGTACTTC. It translates to CASSQVLGEETQYF.

This chain links TRBV29-1 with TRBJ1-1; no definite D call. The CDR3 has 13 amino acids. The germline gives CDR1 SQVTM, CDR2 ANQGSEA. Trimming took off 4 bases at V and 3 bases at J, with 12 bases between the two ends. The CDR3 protein is CSVASRSHTEAFF. Written as DNA, the CDR3 is TGCAGCGTTGCGTCACGAAGCCACACTGAAGCTTTCTTT.

This chain links TRBV21-1 with TRBJ2-3; TRBD2, as called in the table, went unchecked against the DNA. TRBV21-1 is reported as a pseudogene. The CDR3 length is 17 residues. The CDR3 spells CASSKARLAGGRGTQYF. CDR3 bases: TGTGCCAGCAGCAAAGCGCGCCTAGCGGGGGGCAGAGGTACGCAGTATTTT.

This clonotype was seen at least ten times. The rearrangement links TRBV6-5 to TRBJ2-3, with 9 bases fitting TRBD2. This CDR3 has 15 residues. V lost 2 bases to trimming and J lost 4 bases; unmatched junction nucleotides: 4. Germline CDR1 is MNHEY and CDR2 is SVGAGI. Here the CDR3 DNA reads TGTGCCAGCAGTTACGGGCTAGCGGGATCAGATACGCAGTATTTT. Its translation: CASSYGLAGSDTQYF.

The V call is TRBV18, the J call TRBJ2-1; 7 bases agree with TRBD2. The CDR3 is 13 residues long. V gave up 10 bases and J gave up 9 bases; unmatched junction bases: 12. From germline, CDR1 is KGHSH and CDR2 LQKENI. This chain's CDR3 is CATSGGGWSEQFF. DNA of the CDR3: TGTGCCACCTCGGGGGGTGGATGGAGTGAGCAGTTCTTC.

J is TRBJ1-5 and V is TRBV20-1, with 7 bases that match TRBD1. With 1 base clipped from V and 4 bases from J, the junction kept 13 bases outside the gene matches. The CDR3 runs to 17 residues. In germline, CDR1 is DFQATT, CDR2 SNEGSKA (reference sequence). CDR3 nucleotides: TGCAGTGCTAGAGGCGGACAGGTCGGGTATGGTAATCAGCCCCAGCATTTT. It encodes CSARGGQVGYGNQPQHF.

This clonotype was observed a few times. The chain recombines TRBV7-2 with TRBJ1-6; a possible D gene is TRBD1 (5 bases). V was shortened by 2 bases and J by 9 bases, with 8 bases between the two germline ends. This CDR3 is built from 13 residues. Germline V lookup: CDR1 SGHTA, CDR2 FQGNSA. CDR3 bases: TGTGCCAGCAGCTTATTCGGGGGTTCACCCCTCCACTTT. Translating gives CASSLFGGSPLHF.

This clonotype was counted a few times. The gene calls are TRBV5-1 and TRBJ2-1; 12 bases agree with TRBD2. The CDR3 extends over 15 amino acids. The J segment lost 7 bases and the V segment lost 0 bases, leaving 2 bases of the junction unmatched. Germline lookup yields CDR1 SGHRS and CDR2 YFSETQ. Here the CDR3 reads CASSLDLAGGNEQFF. CDR3 in DNA: TGCGCCAGCAGCTTGGACCTAGCGGGGGGGAATGAGCAGTTCTTC.

This clonotype came up a few times. The genes are TRBV5-1 and TRBJ2-3; D is unresolved. Per germline, CDR1 SGHRS and CDR2 YFSETQ. V was pared by 4 bases and J by 2 bases, with 11 bases between. The CDR3 sequence is 14 residues long. CDR3 nucleotide sequence: TGCGCCAGCAGCCCCAGACGCATCACAGATACGCAGTATTTT. Encoded protein: CASSPRRITDTQYF.

This clonotype has just a few counts. V is TRBV5-1 and J is TRBJ1-4, with a tentative D call TRBD1 (5 bases). Trimming cost V 3 bases and J 0 bases, with 6 bases left between them. This CDR3 is 14 amino acids long. Germline CDR1 reads SGHRS; CDR2 reads YFSETQ. CDR3 bases: TGCGCCAGCAGCTGGGACTCAACTAATGAAAAACTGTTTTTT. Its protein product is CASSWDSTNEKLFF. Based on the CDR3 plus reference TRBV5-1 and TRBJ1-4, the full variable domain is KAGVTQTPRYLIKTRGQQVTLSCSPISGHRSVSWYQQTPGQGLQFLFEYFSETQRNKGNFPGRFSGRQFSNSRSEMNVSTLELGDSALYLCASSWDSTNEKLFFGSGTQLSVL.

This clonotype appeared a few times. V usage is TRBV7-2 and J usage is TRBJ2-5, with 12 positions matching TRBD2. V was pared by 5 bases and J by 5 bases, with 6 bases of the junction left unmatched. CDR3 length equals 15 residues. Germline V gene data show CDR1 as SGHTA and CDR2 as FQGNSA. CDR3 bases: TGTGCCAGCAGCCCCCGGACTAGCGGGATGGAGACCCAGTACTTC. As protein: CASSPRTSGMETQYF.

This chain links TRBV10-3 with TRBJ2-3; TRBD1 is a possible D gene (6 bases). The CDR3 spans 14 residues. CDR1 and CDR2 (germline): ENHRY, SYGVKD. V was cut by 2 bases and J by 7 bases, with 13 bases left in between. In DNA, the CDR3 is TGTGCCATCAGTGAGCCCGCGGACAGTAATACGCAGTATTTT. Its protein product is CAISEPADSNTQYF.

In its sample, this clonotype was seen a few times. The rearrangement uses TRBV7-9 and TRBJ2-3; TRBD2 agrees at 10 bases. The length of the CDR3 is 14 residues. CDR1 SEHNR and CDR2 FQNEAQ come from the germline V gene (reference sequence). Unmatched junction bases numbered 5, after V lost 9 bases and J lost 2 bases. The CDR3 DNA follows: TGTGCCAGTCTCAGCGGGGGGGCCACAGATACGCAGTATTTT. Its protein is CASLSGGATDTQYF.

The CDR3 here is CASRRDRASDEQYF. For the CDR3, the DNA is TGTGCCAGCAGACGCGACAGGGCAAGCGACGAGCAGTACTTC. This chain joins TRBV6-1 and TRBJ2-7; 7 bases align to TRBD1. Germline V lookup: CDR1 MNHNS, CDR2 SASEGT. This CDR3 comprises 14 residues. V shed 6 bases, J shed 5 bases, and the junction held 10 bases outside the gene matches.

The rearrangement uses TRBV20-1 and TRBJ1-1; perhaps TRBD1 as D (5 bases). The CDR3 is 13 amino acids. Trimming shortened V by 6 bases and J by 3 bases, and 14 bases separated the two germline ends. The germline gives CDR1 DFQATT, CDR2 SNEGSKA (reference sequence). This CDR3 is CSARAFVDTEAFF. In nucleotides, the CDR3 is TGCAGTGCCAGGGCGTTTGTTGACACTGAAGCTTTCTTT.